This TCR beta chain appears in the sequencing data of a study of blood T cell repertoires in COVID-19. Study-wide background: The United States, Italy and Spain provided the acute and convalescent COVID-19 samples.

Assay used: immunoSEQ multiplex PCR; TCRdb lists only in-frame clones, some missing. Among about 190,000 clones listed, over 75% were seen once. Trimming pared 5 bases from V and 10 bases from J, leaving 22 bases between. Germline loops: CDR1 SGDLS, CDR2 YYNGEE. The length of the CDR3 is 15 residues. The genes are TRBV9 and TRBJ2-1; a possible D gene is TRBD2 (6 bases). The receptor was derived from a woman aged 80 or over with active or convalescent COVID-19. Sequencing was performed on peripheral blood. CDR3 loop: CASSGGSGGGREQFF. In DNA form, the CDR3 reads TGTGCCAGCAGTGGTGGTAGCGGCGGTGGTCGGGAGCAGTTCTTC.